The next 28 T cell receptor beta chains were all read from a single sample in a study of glioma-infiltrating T cells. Using RNA template, CDR3s of TCR alpha and beta were amplified with iRepertoire arm-PCR. TCRdb reprocessed the multiplex PCR reads via MiXCR and lists one record per CDR3 protein. The sample shows 90,000 to 100,000 distinct CDR3 sequences, around 42% of them seen only once. Sequenced material: glioma tissue, nonneoplastic brain tissue, or PBMCs (not recorded which). The receptors shown here come from a human donor with low-grade glioma or glioblastoma, undergoing nonglioma brain surgery, or in good health (not recorded which).

About this clonotype itself: The junction departs from the called germline gene at one end, perhaps through a read error. The genes are TRBV4-1 and TRBJ2-7, with 8 bases aligning to TRBD1. Germline V gene data show CDR1 as MGHRA and CDR2 as YSYEKL. This CDR3 is built from 16 residues. CDR3 in DNA: TGTGCCAGCAGCCTTAGAACCAGGACAGGGAGCTACGAGCAGTACTTC. This sequence encodes CASSLRTRTGSYEQYF.

This clonotype was found many times. The chain couples TRBV9 to TRBJ2-7; D possibly uses TRBD1 or TRBD2 (5 bases each). With 1 base removed from V and 0 bases from J, the gap between germline ends came to 8 bases. This CDR3 region has 14 residues. CDR1 is SGDLS and CDR2 is YYNGEE in the germline V gene. As DNA, the CDR3 is TGTGCCAGCAGCGTACGAGGGGACTCCTACGAGCAGTACTTC. This encodes CASSVRGDSYEQYF.

There are many counts of this clonotype. The chain links TRBV19 to TRBJ2-5; tentative D call: TRBD1 (5 bases). Between the trimmed V and J ends, which lost 7 bases and 5 bases, there was a span of 17 bases. Looked up from germline, CDR1 is LNHDA and CDR2 is SQIVND (reference sequence). This CDR3 is built from 14 residues. The CDR3 DNA follows: TGTGCCAGTAAGGTGACAGCGTCTACGGAGACCCAGTACTTC. This gives the protein CASKVTASTETQYF.

V usage is TRBV20-1 and J usage is TRBJ2-3; no clear D gene. Germline lookup yields CDR1 DFQATT and CDR2 SNEGSKA (reference sequence). This CDR3 has 14 residues. V gave up 3 bases and J gave up 2 bases, with 12 bases separating them. As DNA, the CDR3 is TGCAGTGCTAGTCGGCGGCAGAACACAGATACGCAGTATTTT. It translates to CSASRRQNTDTQYF.

With regard to this clonotype: Possible read error: a much larger clone is one base away. The chain joins TRBV5-1 to TRBJ2-3, with D perhaps assigned TRBD1 or TRBD2 (6 bases each). CDR1 and CDR2 (germline): SGHRS, YFSETQ. The CDR3 covers 17 residues. CDR3 region: CASSLVGGYSNTDTKYF. The CDR3 nucleotides are TGCGCCAGCAGCTTGGTGGGGGGCTATTCCAACACAGATACGAAGTATTTT.

About this clonotype: A read error is likely, as this CDR3 ends without the conserved phenylalanine or tryptophan. V is TRBV7-3 and J is TRBJ2-7, with D unresolved. CDR1 and CDR2 from the germline V gene are SGHTA and FQGTGA. This CDR3 has 14 amino acids. Between the trimmed V and J ends, which lost 5 bases and 7 bases, there was a span of 18 bases. The CDR3 DNA reads TGTGCCAGCAGCGCCTTAGGGCTTTCCAATGAGCAGTACTAC. Protein product: CASSALGLSNEQYY.

This clonotype occurred many times. V and J are TRBV11-2 and TRBJ1-2; 8 bases are a match to TRBD1. The CDR3 runs 14 residues. Germline values: CDR1 SGHAT, CDR2 FQNNGV. Trimming took 3 bases from V and 0 from J; bases not matched to a gene: 0. The CDR3 DNA reads TGTGCCAGCAGCTTGGACAGGGCTAACTATGGCTACACCTTC. Translating it yields CASSLDRANYGYTF.

This clonotype was observed many times. The chain uses TRBV29-1 and TRBJ2-3; D may be TRBD2 (6 bases). V shed 7 bases and J shed 2 bases, with 13 bases lying between them. The CDR3 is 13 amino acids. CDR1 is SQVTM and CDR2 is ANQGSEA in the germline V gene. CDR3 loop: CSDHGRNTDTQYF. The DNA of the CDR3 is TGCAGCGACCATGGGAGGAACACAGATACGCAGTATTTT.

The J gene is TRBJ1-5, the V gene TRBV20-1; D is perhaps TRBD1 (5 bases). Trimming stripped 2 bases from V and 4 bases from J, with 12 bases between. The CDR3 totals 14 residues. Germline V CDR1 and CDR2: DFQATT, SNEGSKA (reference sequence). For the CDR3, the DNA is TGCAGTGCTAGACCAGGTGGACAAAATCAGCCCCAGCATTTT. It codes for CSARPGGQNQPQHF.

A word on this clonotype: The junction shows a germline mismatch at one end, possibly a read error. The gene calls are TRBV4-1 and TRBJ2-1; TRBD1 matches at 7 bases. This CDR3 spans 14 amino acids. CDR1 is MGHRA and CDR2 is YSYEKL in the germline V gene. In DNA form, the CDR3 reads TGTGCCAGCAGCTTGGGACAGAGCACAGATACGCAGTTCTTC. It specifies CASSLGQSTDTQFF.

This clonotype was recorded only once. The chain uses TRBV6-1 and TRBJ1-2; TRBD1 is a possible D gene (5 bases). This CDR3 region has 14 residues. V dropped 6 bases and J dropped 3 bases, with 14 bases sitting between them. From germline, CDR1 is MNHNS and CDR2 SASEGT. CDR3 amino acids: CASSLHLQDYGYTF. The CDR3 coding sequence is TGTGCCAGCAGCCTCCACCTACAGGACTATGGCTACACCTTC.

This sequence joins TRBV6-6 and TRBJ2-7, with TRBD1 matching 7 bases. The CDR3 is made up of 16 amino acids. The V and J ends lost 5 bases and 5 bases, in that order; junction bases with no gene match: 15. CDR1 MNHNY and CDR2 SVGAGI come from the germline V gene (reference sequence). The CDR3 sequence: CASSHGDRVLADEQYF. The CDR3 bases are TGTGCCAGCAGTCACGGAGACAGGGTCCTTGCGGACGAGCAGTACTTC.

Note on this clonotype: This may come from a read error, since a much larger clone is one base off. J is TRBJ2-3 and V is TRBV13; the D gene is possibly TRBD2 (6 bases). The CDR3 length is 16 residues. V lost 5 bases to trimming and J lost 5 bases, with 20 bases between them. The germline V gene encodes CDR1 PRHDT and CDR2 FYEKMQ (reference sequence). The CDR3 DNA sequence: TGTGCCAGCAGCATCCTCGGGGAGGCGGGTAGAGATACGCAGTATTTT. This sequence encodes CASSILGEAGRDTQYF.

This clonotype appeared a single time. The junction and the germline gene differ at one end; a read error may be behind it. This chain uses TRBV6-2 or TRBV6-3 with TRBJ2-5; D unclear. The CDR3 consists of 12 residues. The germline V gene has CDR1 MNHEY and CDR2 SVGEGT. As DNA, the CDR3 is TGTACCAGCAGTTCCCTCGTGGATACCCAGTACTTC. This gives the protein CTSSSLVDTQYF.

This clonotype was seen many times. V and J are TRBV28 and TRBJ2-5, with D tentatively TRBD2 (5 bases). This CDR3 contains 16 residues. V lost 1 base and J 5 bases, leaving 17 bases between the germline ends. Germline V lookup: CDR1 MDHEN, CDR2 SYDVKM. CDR3 sequence reads: CASSLLAGKTGETQYF. In DNA form, the CDR3 reads TGTGCCAGCAGTTTATTGGCCGGGAAGACTGGGGAGACCCAGTACTTC.

This clonotype was seen only a few times. This chain connects TRBV9 to TRBJ2-1; the match to TRBD2 covers 12 bases. Germline CDR1 is SGDLS and CDR2 is YYNGEE. The CDR3 runs 15 residues. V was clipped by 4 bases and J by 6 bases; unmatched bases: 5. Here the CDR3 reads CASSPTSGRSNEQFF. The CDR3 region has the DNA TGTGCCAGCAGCCCGACTAGCGGGAGAAGCAATGAGCAGTTCTTC.

Comments on this clonotype: An end of the junction does not agree with germline; a read error may underlie this. V usage is TRBV6-5 and J usage is TRBJ2-5, with TRBD1 matching 8 bases. Per the germline V gene, CDR1 is MNHEY and CDR2 is SVGAGI. This CDR3 has 12 residues. CDR3 amino acids: CAGKTGVETQYF. The CDR3 coding sequence is TGTGCCGGCAAGACAGGGGTAGAGACGCAGTACTTC.

This clonotype appeared a few times. This chain connects TRBV11-2 to TRBJ2-5, with a weak D call TRBD1 (5 bases). The CDR3 contains 15 residues. The V gene lost 5 bases and the J gene lost 2 bases, with 15 bases spanning the gap. The germline V gene encodes CDR1 SGHAT and CDR2 FQNNGV. CDR3 region: CASSPQGAAQETQYF. DNA of the CDR3: TGTGCCAGCAGCCCCCAGGGCGCAGCTCAAGAGACCCAGTACTTC.

To note about this clonotype: It may be a read error: a sequence one base away is much more abundant. This chain joins TRBV29-1 and TRBJ2-7; TRBD2 matches at 10 bases. Germline loops: CDR1 SQVTM, CDR2 ANQGSEA. Unmatched junction bases numbered 4, after V lost 5 bases and J lost 6 bases. The CDR3 has 12 amino acids. The CDR3 sequence: CSVTGTSAEQYF. CDR3 nucleotide sequence: TGCAGCGTTACCGGGACTAGCGCCGAGCAGTACTTC.

About this clonotype itself: Possible read error: a much larger clone is one base away. The V and J genes are TRBV2 and TRBJ2-5; D uncertain. V lost 3 bases and J 2 bases, leaving 10 bases between the germline ends. The germline V gene has CDR1 SNHLY and CDR2 FYNNEI. The CDR3 is made up of 14 amino acids. The CDR3 sequence: CASSDLAEQETQYF. Written as DNA, the CDR3 is TGTGCCAGCAGTGATCTGGCAGAACAAGAGACCCAGTACTTC.

As for this clonotype: A much more abundant neighbour one base away suggests this may be a read error. The chain joins TRBV5-4 to TRBJ2-5; maybe TRBD2 (6 bases). The DNA end is more similar to TRBJ2-7, so the J call may be wrong. CDR1 SGHNT and CDR2 YYREEE come from the germline V gene (reference sequence). This CDR3 is 15 amino acids long. CDR3 nucleotides: TGTGCCAGCAGCTTGAGGGACGCAGGGACTTACGAGCAGTACTTC. Encoded protein: CASSLRDAGTYEQYF.

This clonotype was seen a handful of times. Given a much more abundant clone one base away, this may be a read error. The genes are TRBV29-1 and TRBJ2-7, with unresolved D. The germline V gene has CDR1 SQVTM and CDR2 ANQGSEA. Trimming took 5 bases from V and 1 from J, leaving 12 bases between them. The CDR3 extends over 13 amino acids. The CDR3 protein is CSVQGRTSYEQYF. DNA for the CDR3: TGCAGCGTTCAAGGCAGAACTTCCTACGAGCAGTACTTC.

This clonotype was observed at least ten times. The V call is TRBV20-1, the J call TRBJ1-6; 8 positions match TRBD1. The CDR3 totals 13 residues. Germline CDR1 DFQATT, CDR2 SNEGSKA (reference sequence). V shed 1 base, J shed 9 bases, and the junction held 2 bases outside the gene matches. The CDR3 DNA reads as TGCAGTGCTAGAGGGACAGGGATTTCACCCCTCCACTTT. This codes for CSARGTGISPLHF.

A note on this clonotype: This may stem from a read error, because a much larger clone lies one nucleotide away. The gene calls are TRBV19 and TRBJ1-3; D ambiguous. The CDR3 length is 13 residues. Per germline, CDR1 LNHDA and CDR2 SQIVND (reference sequence). The CDR3 sequence: CASSPGFGSTIYF. The CDR3 nucleotides read TGTGCCAGTAGTCCCGGGTTCGGAAGCACCATATATTTT.

Remarks on this clonotype: It may be a read error: a sequence one base away is much more abundant. The chain couples TRBV5-4 to TRBJ2-1, with a tentative D call TRBD2 (6 bases). This CDR3 contains 16 residues. CDR1 is SGHNT, CDR2 YYREEE, per germline (reference sequence). V was trimmed by 4 bases and J by 4 bases, leaving 18 bases between them. In nucleotides, the CDR3 is TGTGCCAGCAGCCCGGTTGGAGGGCGACGATACAATGAGCAGTTCTTC. This sequence encodes CASSPVGGRRYNEQFF.

This clonotype was seen many times. The chain uses TRBV6-6 and TRBJ2-5; 7 nucleotides match TRBD2. The CDR3 totals 15 residues. Trimming removed 1 base from V and 4 bases from J; junction bases left unmatched: 6. Germline V CDR1 and CDR2: MNHNY, SVGAGI (reference sequence). The CDR3 protein is CASSYLAGAIETQYF. In DNA form, the CDR3 reads TGTGCCAGCAGTTACTTGGCGGGAGCGATAGAGACCCAGTACTTC.

The table lists this clonotype with many counts. The chain carries TRBV20-1 and TRBJ2-1; TRBD2 aligns across 12 bases. CDR1 and CDR2 from the germline V gene are DFQATT and SNEGSKA (reference sequence). This CDR3 region has 16 residues. The V gene end was trimmed by 5 bases and the J gene end by 2 bases; junction bases not matched to a gene: 7. CDR3 residues: CSARGRLAGAYNEQFF. Written as DNA, the CDR3 is TGCAGTGCTCGAGGGCGACTAGCGGGAGCCTACAATGAGCAGTTCTTC.

This clonotype was seen many times. The rearrangement uses TRBV20-1 and TRBJ2-6; D is undetermined. This CDR3 comprises 16 residues. The germline CDR1 and CDR2 sequences are DFQATT and SNEGSKA (reference sequence). V was shortened by 1 base and J by 0 bases, with 10 bases between the two germline ends. The CDR3 sequence is CSARVSRSSGANVLTF. The CDR3 nucleotides read TGCAGTGCTAGAGTTTCCCGGAGCTCTGGGGCCAACGTCCTGACTTTC.